The rows below give T cell receptor beta chains drawn from one sample of a study of T cell responses to AZD1222 COVID-19 vaccine. The assay was immunoSEQ multiplex PCR, and TCRdb's table has in-frame clones only and misses some. Of 95,000 to 150,000 clones listed, roughly 90% are singletons. The sample in question was peripheral blood, obtained on day 0 of AZD1222 vaccination. The receptors come from an adult in good health. The CDR3 runs from the conserved cysteine through the conserved F or W. D genes are given only for firm matches. The size entry is marked missing in some rows and otherwise reads once, few, many or a size class.

TGTGCCAGTACGCCCGGTCCGGCAACTAATGAAAAACTGTTTTTT CASTPGPATNEKLFF TRBV19 . TRBJ1-4 15 .
TGTGCCAGCTCCCCCCCGGGAGGTCTCGGGTACGAGCAGTACTTC CASSPPGGLGYEQYF TRBV28 TRBD2 TRBJ2-7 15 .
TGTGCCATCAGTGGTCTGGACAAGTATGGCTACACCTTC CAISGLDKYGYTF TRBV10-3 . TRBJ1-2 13 .
TGTGCCAGCAGTCCCCCACAGGGTGTAGGGTACAATGAGCAGTTCTTC CASSPPQGVGYNEQFF TRBV28 . TRBJ2-1 16 .
TGTGCCAGCAGTGGGATTATCGGTACAGATACGCAGTATTTT CASSGIIGTDTQYF TRBV11-2 . TRBJ2-3 14 once
TGCGCCAGCAGTCCCGACTACGCCCGGGAGACCCAGTACTTC CASSPDYARETQYF TRBV4-1 . TRBJ2-5 14 .
TGCGCCAGCAGCCAAGGGGCTAGGGGCCTCTCCTACGAGCAGTACTTC CASSQGARGLSYEQYF TRBV4-3 . TRBJ2-7 16 .
TGTGCCAGCAGTCACAGGGGGCAAGGGCCCCAGCATTTT CASSHRGQGPQHF TRBV12-3/TRBV12-4 TRBD1 TRBJ1-5 13 .
TGTGCCAGCACTACCGTCGCACAGGCAAGCTCCTACGAGCAGTACTTC CASTTVAQASSYEQYF TRBV21-1 . TRBJ2-7 16 .
TGTGCCAGCAGCGCCCAGGGCCCCTATGGCTACACCTTC CASSAQGPYGYTF TRBV9 . TRBJ1-2 13 .
TGTGCTAGCGGACGACAGATTGATGGCTACACCTTC CASGRQIDGYTF TRBV12-5 . TRBJ1-2 12 .
TGTGCCAGCAGCGTAGGTTCAGGGGGCCCGATGAACACTGAAGCTTTCTTT CASSVGSGGPMNTEAFF TRBV9 TRBD1 TRBJ1-1 17 .
TGTGCCAGCAGCATAACAGGGACAGGGGGGACTGAAGCTTTCTTT CASSITGTGGTEAFF TRBV9 TRBD1 TRBJ1-1 15 .
TGTGCCACCAGTGCCCGCTCCATCTTGGGCACAGATACGCAGTATTTT CATSARSILGTDTQYF TRBV24-1 . TRBJ2-3 16 .
TGCAGCGTTAAAAGGACCGAATACGAGCAGTACTTC CSVKRTEYEQYF TRBV29-1 . TRBJ2-7 12 .
TGTGCCAGTAGTATCCTCGGGACAGGGGCCAACCAAGAGACCCAGTACTTC CASSILGTGANQETQYF TRBV19 TRBD1 TRBJ2-5 17 .
TGTGCCTGGAGTGTACCCGGGGGGCAGGCGGACACTGAAGCTTTCTTT CAWSVPGGQADTEAFF TRBV30 . TRBJ1-1 16 .
TGTGCCAGCTCACCAGAGACAGGGGTCTATGGCTACACCTTC CASSPETGVYGYTF TRBV18 TRBD1 TRBJ1-2 14 .
TGTGCCAGCAGTCTACAGGGCGGTGAAGCTTTCTTT CASSLQGGEAFF TRBV6-5 . TRBJ1-1 12 .
TGTGCCAGCAACCCGGGGCAGGGAAGGTACGAGCAGTACTTC CASNPGQGRYEQYF TRBV21-1 . TRBJ2-7 14 .
TGTGCCAGCAGTGGTTTGACAGGGTATCAGCCCCAGCATTTT CASSGLTGYQPQHF TRBV2 TRBD1 TRBJ1-5 14 .
TGCGCCAGCAGGGCGGACAGGGTTCAAGGAGAGACCCAGTACTTC CASRADRVQGETQYF TRBV5-1 TRBD1 TRBJ2-5 15 .
TGTGCCAGCAAGGACGGGGGGGTCAATCAGCCCCAGCATTTT CASKDGGVNQPQHF TRBV6-5 . TRBJ1-5 14 .
TGTGCCAGCAGCCAAATGATCACCGGGGAGCTGTTTTTT CASSQMITGELFF TRBV12-3/TRBV12-4 . TRBJ2-2 13 .
TGCGCCAGCAGTGGGACAGGGGGAGAGACCCAGTACTTC CASSGTGGETQYF TRBV5-1 TRBD1 TRBJ2-5 13 .
TGTGCCAGCAGCTTTGGCAGGTCCTACGAGCAGTACTTC CASSFGRSYEQYF TRBV5-6 . TRBJ2-7 13 .
TGTGCCAGCAGGAGCAGAGAGCTAGGTGGGTACGAGCAGTACTTC CASRSRELGGYEQYF TRBV6-5 . TRBJ2-7 15 .
TGTGCCAGCAGCTTAGGGCCGGGAGAAAATCAGCCCCAGCATTTT CASSLGPGENQPQHF TRBV7-8 . TRBJ1-5 15 few
TGTGCCAGCAGTTTATTTGTGCTCCGACAGGGGTTTTCAGTCTATGGCTACACCTTC CASSLFVLRQGFSVYGYTF TRBV28 TRBD1 TRBJ1-2 19 .
TGTGCCAGCAGCGTAGTGAGCGGCGACTATGGCTACACCTTC CASSVVSGDYGYTF TRBV9 . TRBJ1-2 14 .
TGCGCCAGCAGCCAAGATCCGGGACAGGGTGATCAGCCCCAGCATTTT CASSQDPGQGDQPQHF TRBV4-3 TRBD1 TRBJ1-5 16 .
TGCGCCAGCAGCACCACAGGGGAGGGAGAAAAACTGTTTTTT CASSTTGEGEKLFF TRBV5-1 TRBD1 TRBJ1-4 14 .
TGTGCCAGCAGCCGGGGACAGGGAAAAAGGACTGAAGCTTTCTTT CASSRGQGKRTEAFF TRBV5-6 TRBD1 TRBJ1-1 15 .
TGCGCCAGCGCGGGACAGACCTTTCAAATGAACACTGAAGCTTTCTTT CASAGQTFQMNTEAFF TRBV10-2 TRBD1 TRBJ1-1 16 .
TGTGCCAGCAGCTTAGTTGCCGCAGGATCGGGAGGCACTGAAGCTTTCTTT CASSLVAAGSGGTEAFF TRBV7-2 . TRBJ1-1 17 .
TGTGCCAGCAGCTTATCCCTGAACACTGAAGCTTTCTTT CASSLSLNTEAFF TRBV11-2 . TRBJ1-1 13 .
TGTGCCAGCAGTTTTCGGGACAGGGGGCTCAAACGAAGCTCCTATAATTCACCCCTCCACTTT CASSFRDRGLKRSSYNSPLHF TRBV28 TRBD1 TRBJ1-6 21 .
TGTGCCAGCAGCGTGGATGGACTAGCGGGCTGGAATGAGCAGTTCTTC CASSVDGLAGWNEQFF TRBV9 TRBD2 TRBJ2-1 16 .
TGTGCCAGCAGTTTACCCTTGAACACTGAAGCTTTCTTT CASSLPLNTEAFF TRBV28 . TRBJ1-1 13 .
TGTGCCAGCAGGAGACAGAACATGAACACTGAAGCTTTCTTT CASRRQNMNTEAFF TRBV7-8 . TRBJ1-1 14 .
TGTGCCAGCAGTGAATCACAGGGTAGCTCCTACGAGCAGTACTTC CASSESQGSSYEQYF TRBV6-1 . TRBJ2-7 15 .
TGTGCCAGCAGCCAAGCTGGGAGGGCAGATACGCAGTATTTT CASSQAGRADTQYF TRBV14 TRBD2 TRBJ2-3 14 .
TGCGCCAGCAGCTCTTGGACAGGGCCTTCTGGCTACACCTTC CASSSWTGPSGYTF TRBV5-1 TRBD1 TRBJ1-2 14 .
TGCGCCAGCAGCCAAGGCGTCTCTGGAAACACCATATATTTT CASSQGVSGNTIYF TRBV4-3 . TRBJ1-3 14 .
TGTGCCAGCAGTACAGGGGTGGGAACTGAAGCTTTCTTT CASSTGVGTEAFF TRBV6-5 TRBD1 TRBJ1-1 13 .
TGTGCCAGTAGTACCTCCGACAGGGGGCTAGCCAAAAACATTCAGTACTTC CASSTSDRGLAKNIQYF TRBV19 TRBD1 TRBJ2-4 17 .
TGTGCCAGTAGTATTTCGAGGGGCGACTATGGCTACACCTTC CASSISRGDYGYTF TRBV19 . TRBJ1-2 14 once
TGTGCCAGCAGCACAGGGGGGGACGATGAAGCTTTCTTT CASSTGGDDEAFF TRBV9 TRBD1 TRBJ1-1 13 .
TGCGCCAGCAGTTATGGGACAGGGGAACGCGAGCAGTACTTC CASSYGTGEREQYF TRBV5-1 TRBD1 TRBJ2-7 14 .
TGCGCCAGCAGCCAAGCCCCCGACGGGGTCTACCAAGAGACCCAGTACTTC CASSQAPDGVYQETQYF TRBV4-1 . TRBJ2-5 17 few
TGTGCCAGCAGCTCCCCTGGGGGGGAACAGCCCCAGCATTTT CASSSPGGEQPQHF TRBV7-8 . TRBJ1-5 14 .
TGTGCCAGCAACATCATCGGGGCTAGCGGGTCCTCCTACAATGAGCAGTTCTTC CASNIIGASGSSYNEQFF TRBV2 TRBD2 TRBJ2-1 18 .
TGTGCCAGCAGTTTGTCAAGCAATAGCAATCAGCCCCAGCATTTT CASSLSSNSNQPQHF TRBV27 . TRBJ1-5 15 .
TGTGCCACCAGTGATTCTTGCCCCGGCAGGGTCAATATCGGGTGGCACGAGCAGTACTTC CATSDSCPGRVNIGWHEQYF TRBV24-1 . TRBJ2-7 20 .
TGTGCCAGCAGTGACCTCAATGAGCAGTTCTTC CASSDLNEQFF TRBV12-3/TRBV12-4 . TRBJ2-1 11 .